Listed here are 20 T cell receptor beta chains from one sample, sequenced in a study of T-cell memory formation after mild COVID-19. TCRdb called the 5' RACE reads again in MiXCR, with one record for every CDR3 protein. The data hold around 200,000 distinct CDR3 sequences, with approximately 18% observed a single time. Sequences were obtained from PBMCs or a T cell subset sorted from them (not recorded which). The receptor source for this set is a young man who had mild COVID-19 (a few samples of this study predate the infection). Cell type and time point are not known.

This chain uses TRBV7-2 with TRBJ2-5; possibly TRBD1 or TRBD2 for D (5 bases each). There are 14 residues in the CDR3. The germline V and J ends were trimmed by 5 bases and 2 bases, with 12 bases remaining between them. Per the germline V gene, CDR1 is SGHTA and CDR2 is FQGNSA. This CDR3 is CASSGGRSQETQYF. CDR3 DNA sequence: TGTGCCAGCAGCGGGGGACGGTCACAAGAGACCCAGTACTTC.

This chain uses TRBV11-1 with TRBJ2-5, with D perhaps TRBD1 or TRBD2 (5 bases each). This CDR3 has 15 residues. V was trimmed by 5 bases and J by 2 bases, leaving 15 bases between them. Germline-derived CDR1 and CDR2 are SGHAT and FQDESV (reference sequence). This CDR3 is CASSHPGAGQETQYF. The CDR3 coding sequence is TGTGCCAGCAGCCACCCCGGGGCAGGACAAGAGACCCAGTACTTC. Using reference TRBV11-1 and TRBJ2-5 for the parts outside the CDR3, the full variable domain is EAEVAQSPRYKITEKSQAVAFWCDPISGHATLYWYRQILGQGPELLVQFQDESVVDDSQLPKDRFSAERLKGVDSTLKIQPAELGDSAMYLCASSHPGAGQETQYFGPGTRLLVL.

The CDR3 sequence: CASTLTSQDTQYF. The CDR3 coding sequence is TGTGCCAGCACTCTGACTTCCCAAGATACGCAGTATTTT. The chain carries TRBV28 and TRBJ2-3; D remains unclear. This CDR3 has 13 amino acids. V lost 7 bases to trimming and J lost 5 bases, with 13 bases between them. Germline values: CDR1 MDHEN, CDR2 SYDVKM.

This clonotype has more than one count but fewer than ten. The V gene is TRBV9, the J gene TRBJ2-1; no clear D gene. The CDR3 totals 13 residues. With 0 bases removed from V and 9 bases from J, the gap between germline ends came to 10 bases. The germline V gene encodes CDR1 SGDLS and CDR2 YYNGEE. The CDR3 DNA sequence: TGTGCCAGCAGCGTAGGTCAGTTGGCTGAGCAGTTCTTC. Its translation is CASSVGQLAEQFF.

This chain links TRBV12-3 or TRBV12-4 with TRBJ2-2; D remains ambiguous. The CDR3 is 15 amino acids. The germline V and J ends were trimmed by 8 bases and 1 base, with 14 bases remaining between them. The CDR3 nucleotides are TGTGCCAGCTTCCCGGGCAGGTGGAACACCGGGGAGCTGTTTTTT. As protein: CASFPGRWNTGELFF.

This clonotype was picked up many times. The chain has TRBV5-1 and TRBJ1-2; no definite D call. Trimming shortened V by 0 bases and J by 4 bases, and 7 bases separated the two germline ends. The germline V gene encodes CDR1 SGHRS and CDR2 YFSETQ. CDR3 length: 13 residues. CDR3 nucleotide sequence: TGCGCCAGCAGCTTGGAGAAAGGCTATGGCTACACCTTC. Translated, it gives CASSLEKGYGYTF.

The V gene is TRBV6-2 or TRBV6-3, the J gene TRBJ2-3; 9 nucleotides match TRBD1. Germline CDR1 is MNHEY and CDR2 is SVGEGT. The trim removed 1 base at V and 6 bases at J, leaving 8 bases unmatched. CDR3 length: 16 residues. In DNA, the CDR3 is TGTGCCAGCAGTTACTATCGGGACAGGGAGTTGGATACGCAGTATTTT. This translates into CASSYYRDRELDTQYF.

This clonotype was detected a few times. The chain has TRBV7-9 and TRBJ1-4; D gene uncertain. Germline V gene sequence: CDR1 SEHNR, CDR2 FQNEAQ (reference sequence). The CDR3 runs 12 residues. The V gene lost 5 bases and the J gene lost 10 bases, with 11 bases spanning the gap. CDR3 loop: CASSAVGGKLFF. The CDR3 region has the DNA TGTGCCAGCAGCGCGGTGGGCGGAAAACTGTTTTTT.

The rearrangement uses TRBV10-2 and TRBJ1-4; D unclear. The CDR3 runs to 12 residues. The V and J ends lost 7 bases and 3 bases respectively, with 6 bases between them. The V gene's germline CDR1 is WSHSY and CDR2 SAAADI. CDR3 DNA sequence: TGCGCCAGCAAGAGGGCTAATGAAAAACTGTTTTTT. Protein: CASKRANEKLFF.

This clonotype came up a few times. V gene TRBV11-1 combines with J gene TRBJ2-7; TRBD1 might be the D (6 bases). Trimming removed 2 bases from V and 3 bases from J, with 14 bases in between. Germline lookup yields CDR1 SGHAT and CDR2 FQDESV (reference sequence). CDR3 length: 15 amino acids. The CDR3 DNA reads TGTGCCAGCAGCTTATTCACAGGGCCGTTCTACGAGCAGTACTTC. It codes for CASSLFTGPFYEQYF.

The chain combines TRBV6-5 with TRBJ1-1; D not resolved. Germline CDR1 reads MNHEY; CDR2 reads SVGAGI. V was trimmed by 4 bases and J by 7 bases, leaving 16 bases between them. The CDR3 runs to 14 residues. The CDR3 nucleotides read TGTGCCAGCAGTTGGATAGGTGGGGAGGTTGAAGCTTTCTTT. This codes for CASSWIGGEVEAFF.

This clonotype was counted between two and nine times. CDR3 sequence (DNA): TGTGCCAGCAGCCAAGGTAACAGCGATTATGGCTACACCTTC. Translating it yields CASSQGNSDYGYTF. This chain joins TRBV4-2 and TRBJ1-2; no definite D call. V was trimmed by 1 base and J by 5 bases, leaving 11 bases between them. The CDR3 runs 14 residues. Germline CDR1 and CDR2: LGHNA and YNFKEQ.

The chain has TRBV7-2 and TRBJ1-6, with 7 bases identical to TRBD1. V was clipped by 1 base and J by 9 bases; unmatched bases: 9. CDR1 SGHTA and CDR2 FQGNSA come from the germline V gene. The CDR3 has 16 residues. The CDR3 DNA is TGTGCCAGCAGCTTAGTCGGACAGGCCCTGGGTTCACCCCTCCACTTT. Amino acid sequence: CASSLVGQALGSPLHF.

This clonotype has just a few counts. A junction end diverges from the germline sequence, so it may reflect a read error. The chain is built from TRBV7-7 and TRBJ2-1; 11 positions match TRBD2. CDR1 is SSHAT and CDR2 is FNYEAQ in the germline V gene (reference sequence). This CDR3 comprises 15 residues. The CDR3 sequence: CASSTGTSGRTEQFF. CDR3 bases: TGTGCTAGCAGCACTGGGACTAGCGGACGCACTGAGCAGTTCTTC.

This clonotype was counted only a few times. J is TRBJ2-7 and V is TRBV7-6, with D possibly matching TRBD1 (6 bases). The germline gives CDR1 SGHVS, CDR2 FNYEAQ. The length of the CDR3 is 13 residues. V lost 5 bases and J lost 12, with 20 bases in between. The CDR3 sequence: CASSARQENSPYF. CDR3 bases: TGTGCCAGCAGCGCAAGACAGGAGAACTCCCCGTACTTC.

CDR3 sequence: CASSKEGCTSGDTDTQYF. The CDR3 region has the DNA TGTGCCAGCAGCAAAGAGGGGTGTACTAGCGGAGACACAGATACGCAGTATTTT. The chain recombines TRBV21-1 with TRBJ2-3; the tabulated D call, TRBD2, remains unverified against the DNA. TRBV21-1 is shown as a pseudogene. CDR3 length: 18 residues.

The chain is built from TRBV9 and TRBJ2-6; D uncertain. V was trimmed by 3 bases and J by 2 bases, leaving 9 bases between them. Per germline, CDR1 SGDLS and CDR2 YYNGEE. The CDR3 runs 15 residues. CDR3 nucleotides: TGTGCCAGCAGCGGGACGAGACCTGGGGCCAACGTCCTGACTTTC. It yields the protein CASSGTRPGANVLTF.

This chain joins TRBV24-1 and TRBJ2-7, with 7 bases fitting TRBD1. The CDR3 runs 12 residues. Germline assignment: CDR1 KGHDR and CDR2 SFDVKD. Trimming took 9 bases from V and 0 from J; bases not matched to a gene: 1. CDR3 protein: CATRDSSYEQYF. The CDR3 coding sequence is TGTGCCACCCGGGACAGCTCCTACGAGCAGTACTTC.

The J gene is TRBJ1-4, the V gene TRBV6-5; TRBD1 might be the D (6 bases). V was trimmed by 6 bases and J by 13 bases, leaving 12 bases between them. Germline V gives CDR1 MNHEY, CDR2 SVGAGI. The CDR3 sequence is 11 residues long. CDR3 loop: CASSAGRGLFF. The CDR3 coding sequence is TGTGCCAGCAGCGCGGGCAGGGGACTGTTTTTT.

This clonotype was seen only a few times. The chain uses TRBV28 and TRBJ2-1, with TRBD2 as a possible D gene (6 bases). V was shortened by 5 bases and J by 4 bases, with 18 bases between the two germline ends. CDR3 size: 16 residues. CDR1 and CDR2 from the germline V gene are MDHEN and SYDVKM. The CDR3 sequence is CASSDHTGTLYNEQFF. The CDR3 DNA is TGTGCCAGCAGTGACCACACGGGGACTCTGTACAATGAGCAGTTCTTC.